The present T cell receptor (beta chain) was sequenced within a study of OX40 agonist ivuxolimab in advanced cancers. Background on the study: An agonistic anti-OX40 (CD134) antibody, ivuxolimab, was used to treat the patients.

Profiling relied on immunoSEQ multiplex PCR, and the TCRdb table lists in-frame clones only, not all of them. In the table there are tens of thousands of clones, roughly nine tenths of which are singletons. The clonotype was recovered from an adult with an advanced solid tumor such as melanoma, head and neck, liver or kidney cancer. The sample in question was CD4+ or CD8+ T cells sorted from blood, obtained in a trial of the OX40 agonist ivuxolimab.

CDR3 sequence reads: CASSLVSASGNTIYF. In DNA, the CDR3 is TGCGCCAGCAGCTTGGTTTCAGCCTCTGGAAACACCATATATTTT. The genes are TRBV5-1 and TRBJ1-3; no definite D call. The CDR3 is 15 residues long. Germline lookup yields CDR1 SGHRS and CDR2 YFSETQ. Trimming removed 0 bases from V and 0 bases from J, with 7 bases in between.